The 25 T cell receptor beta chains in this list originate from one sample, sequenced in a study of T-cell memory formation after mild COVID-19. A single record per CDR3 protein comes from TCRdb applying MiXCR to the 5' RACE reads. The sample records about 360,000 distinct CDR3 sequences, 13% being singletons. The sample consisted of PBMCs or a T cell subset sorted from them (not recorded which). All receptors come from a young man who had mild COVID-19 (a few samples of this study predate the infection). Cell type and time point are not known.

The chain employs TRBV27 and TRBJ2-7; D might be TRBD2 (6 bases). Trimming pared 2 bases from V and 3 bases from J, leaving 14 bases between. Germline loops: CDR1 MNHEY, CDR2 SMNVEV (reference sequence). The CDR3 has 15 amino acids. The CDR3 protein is CASSLSGQGHYEQYV. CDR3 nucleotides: TGTGCCAGCAGTTTAAGCGGGCAGGGCCACTACGAGCAGTACGTC.

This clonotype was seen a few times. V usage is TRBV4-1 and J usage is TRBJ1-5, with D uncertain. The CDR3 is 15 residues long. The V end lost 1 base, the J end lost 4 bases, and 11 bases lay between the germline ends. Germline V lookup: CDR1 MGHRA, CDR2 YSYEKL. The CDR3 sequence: CASSQAAILNQPQHF. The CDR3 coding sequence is TGCGCCAGCAGCCAAGCTGCAATCCTTAATCAGCCCCAGCATTTT.

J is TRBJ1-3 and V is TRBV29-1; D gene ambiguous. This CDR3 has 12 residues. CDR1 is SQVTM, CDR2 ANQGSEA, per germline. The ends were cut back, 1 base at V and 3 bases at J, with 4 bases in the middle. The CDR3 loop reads CSVEVIGNTIYF. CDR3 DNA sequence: TGCAGCGTTGAAGTAATTGGAAACACCATATATTTT.

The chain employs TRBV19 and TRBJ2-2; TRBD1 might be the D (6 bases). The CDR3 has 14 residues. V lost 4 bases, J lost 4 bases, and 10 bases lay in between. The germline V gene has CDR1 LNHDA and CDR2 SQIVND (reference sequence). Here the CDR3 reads CASSSRQATGELFF. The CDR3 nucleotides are TGTGCCAGTAGTAGCCGACAGGCCACCGGGGAGCTGTTTTTT. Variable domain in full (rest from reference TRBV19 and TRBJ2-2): DGGITQSPKYLFRKEGQNVTLSCEQNLNHDAMYWYRQDPGQGLRLIYYSQIVNDFQKGDIAEGYSVSREKKESFPLTVTSAQKNPTAFYLCASSSRQATGELFFGEGSRLTVL.

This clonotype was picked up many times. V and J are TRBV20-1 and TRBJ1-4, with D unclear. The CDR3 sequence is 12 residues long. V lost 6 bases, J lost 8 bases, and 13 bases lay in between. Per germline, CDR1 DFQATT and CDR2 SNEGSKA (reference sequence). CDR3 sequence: CSARAAYEKLFF. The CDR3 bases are TGCAGTGCGCGGGCGGCCTACGAAAAACTGTTTTTT.

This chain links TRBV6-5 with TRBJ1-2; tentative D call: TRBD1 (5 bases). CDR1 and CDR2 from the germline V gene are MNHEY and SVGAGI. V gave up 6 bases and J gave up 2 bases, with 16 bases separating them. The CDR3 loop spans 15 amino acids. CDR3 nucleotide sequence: TGTGCCAGCAGGGAGAACGGGGGAAGGAACTATGGCTACACCTTC. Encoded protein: CASRENGGRNYGYTF.

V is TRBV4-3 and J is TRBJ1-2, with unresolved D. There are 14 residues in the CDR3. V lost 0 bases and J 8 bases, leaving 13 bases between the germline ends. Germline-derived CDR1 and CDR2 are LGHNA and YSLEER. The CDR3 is CASSQEVPSWGYTF. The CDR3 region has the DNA TGCGCCAGCAGCCAAGAGGTGCCATCGTGGGGCTACACCTTC.

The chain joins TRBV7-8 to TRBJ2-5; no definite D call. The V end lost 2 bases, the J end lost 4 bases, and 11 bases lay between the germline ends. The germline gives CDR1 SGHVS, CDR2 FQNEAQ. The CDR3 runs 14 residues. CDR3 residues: CASSLTTGRETQYF. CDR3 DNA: TGTGCCAGCAGCTTAACGACGGGTCGAGAGACCCAGTACTTC.

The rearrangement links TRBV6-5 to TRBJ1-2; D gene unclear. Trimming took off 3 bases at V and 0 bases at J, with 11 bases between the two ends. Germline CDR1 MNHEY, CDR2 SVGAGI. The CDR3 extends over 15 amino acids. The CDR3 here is CASSYGHETNYGYTF. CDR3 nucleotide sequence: TGTGCCAGCAGTTATGGTCACGAGACTAACTATGGCTACACCTTC.

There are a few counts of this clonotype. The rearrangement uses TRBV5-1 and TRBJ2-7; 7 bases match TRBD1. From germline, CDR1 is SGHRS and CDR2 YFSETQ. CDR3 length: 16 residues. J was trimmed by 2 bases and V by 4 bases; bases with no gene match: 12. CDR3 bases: TGCGCCAGCAGCCTCGGGTTGGACAGGAACCCCTACGAGCAGTACTTC. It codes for CASSLGLDRNPYEQYF.

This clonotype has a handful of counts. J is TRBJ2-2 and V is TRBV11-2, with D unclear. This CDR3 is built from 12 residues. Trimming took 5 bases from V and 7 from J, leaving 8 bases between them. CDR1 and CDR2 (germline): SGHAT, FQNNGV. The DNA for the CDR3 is TGTGCCAGCAGCGCACCAAACGGGGAGCTGTTTTTT. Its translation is CASSAPNGELFF.

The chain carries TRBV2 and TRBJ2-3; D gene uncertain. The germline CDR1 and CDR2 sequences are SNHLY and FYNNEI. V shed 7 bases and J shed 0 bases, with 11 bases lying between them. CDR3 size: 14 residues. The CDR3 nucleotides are TGTGCCAGCATACGGATGACTAGCACAGATACGCAGTATTTT. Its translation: CASIRMTSTDTQYF.

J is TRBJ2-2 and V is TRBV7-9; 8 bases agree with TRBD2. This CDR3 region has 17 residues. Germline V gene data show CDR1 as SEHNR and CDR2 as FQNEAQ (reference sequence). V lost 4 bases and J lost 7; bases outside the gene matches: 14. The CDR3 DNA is TGTGCCAGCAGCTCCATCGGCGGGGGGAGTCTCGACGGGGAGCTGTTTTTT. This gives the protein CASSSIGGGSLDGELFF.

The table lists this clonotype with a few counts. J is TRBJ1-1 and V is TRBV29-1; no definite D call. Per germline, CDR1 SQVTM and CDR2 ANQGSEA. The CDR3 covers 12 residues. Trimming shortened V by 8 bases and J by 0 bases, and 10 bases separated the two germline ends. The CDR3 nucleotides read TGCAGCCCCCAGGCAATGAACACTGAAGCTTTCTTT. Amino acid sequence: CSPQAMNTEAFF. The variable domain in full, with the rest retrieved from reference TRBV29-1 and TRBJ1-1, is SAVISQKPSRDICQRGTSLTIQCQVDSQVTMMFWYRQQPGQSLTLIATANQGSEATYESGFVIDKFPISRPNLTFSTLTVSNMSPEDSSIYLCSPQAMNTEAFFGQGTRLTVV.

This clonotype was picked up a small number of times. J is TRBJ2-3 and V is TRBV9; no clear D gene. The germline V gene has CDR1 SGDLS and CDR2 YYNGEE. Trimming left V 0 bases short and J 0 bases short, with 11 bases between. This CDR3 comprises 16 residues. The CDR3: CASSVGEHLSTDTQYF. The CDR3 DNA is TGTGCCAGCAGCGTAGGGGAACATCTAAGCACAGATACGCAGTATTTT. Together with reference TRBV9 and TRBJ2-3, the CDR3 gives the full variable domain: DSGVTQTPKHLITATGQRVTLRCSPRSGDLSVYWYQQSLDQGLQFLIQYYNGEERAKGNILERFSAQQFPDLHSELNLSSLELGDSALYFCASSVGEHLSTDTQYFGPGTRLTVL.

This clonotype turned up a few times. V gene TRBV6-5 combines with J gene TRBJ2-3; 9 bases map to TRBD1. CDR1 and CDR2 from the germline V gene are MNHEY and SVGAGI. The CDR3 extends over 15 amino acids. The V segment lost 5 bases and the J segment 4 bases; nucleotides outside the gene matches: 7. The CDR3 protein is CASSPLGTGSDTQYF. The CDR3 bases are TGTGCCAGCAGTCCCCTGGGGACAGGGTCAGATACGCAGTATTTT.

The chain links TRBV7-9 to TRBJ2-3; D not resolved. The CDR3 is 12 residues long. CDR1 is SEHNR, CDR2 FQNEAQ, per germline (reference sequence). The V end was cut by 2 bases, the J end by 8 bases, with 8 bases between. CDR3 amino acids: CASSLSPFTQYF. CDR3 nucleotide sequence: TGTGCCAGCAGCTTATCCCCTTTTACGCAGTATTTT.

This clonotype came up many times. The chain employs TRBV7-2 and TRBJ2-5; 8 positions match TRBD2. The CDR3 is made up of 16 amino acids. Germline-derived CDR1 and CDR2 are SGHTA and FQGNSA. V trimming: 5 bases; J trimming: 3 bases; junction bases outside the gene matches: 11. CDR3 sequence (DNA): TGTGCCAGCAGCCCACGGGGGGGCCGTGCAGAAGAGACCCAGTACTTC. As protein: CASSPRGGRAEETQYF. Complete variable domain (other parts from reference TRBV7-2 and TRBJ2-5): GAGVSQSPSNKVTEKGKDVELRCDPISGHTALYWYRQSLGQGLEFLIYFQGNSAPDKSGLPSDRFSAERTGGSVSTLTIQRTQQEDSAVYLCASSPRGGRAEETQYFGPGTRLLVL.

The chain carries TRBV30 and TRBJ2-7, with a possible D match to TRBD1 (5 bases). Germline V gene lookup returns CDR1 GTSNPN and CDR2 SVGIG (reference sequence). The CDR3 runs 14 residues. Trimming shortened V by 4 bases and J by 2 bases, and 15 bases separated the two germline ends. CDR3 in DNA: TGTGCCTGGACCAGGGTACAGGCGACCTACGAGCAGTACTTC. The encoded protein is CAWTRVQATYEQYF.

CDR3 amino acids: CASSTGTVHPYEQYV. As DNA, the CDR3 is TGTGCCAGCAGCACCGGGACAGTACACCCCTACGAGCAGTACGTC. This chain uses TRBV6-1 with TRBJ2-7, with 7 bases that match TRBD1. Germline trimming cut 6 bases from V and 2 bases from J; bases unmatched to any gene: 10. Germline V gives CDR1 MNHNS, CDR2 SASEGT. The CDR3 is made up of 15 amino acids.

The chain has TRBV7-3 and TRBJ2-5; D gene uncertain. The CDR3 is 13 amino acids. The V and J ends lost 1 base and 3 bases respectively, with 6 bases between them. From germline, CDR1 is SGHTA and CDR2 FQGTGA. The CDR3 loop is CASSLNTKETQYF. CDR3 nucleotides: TGTGCCAGCAGCTTAAATACCAAAGAGACCCAGTACTTC.

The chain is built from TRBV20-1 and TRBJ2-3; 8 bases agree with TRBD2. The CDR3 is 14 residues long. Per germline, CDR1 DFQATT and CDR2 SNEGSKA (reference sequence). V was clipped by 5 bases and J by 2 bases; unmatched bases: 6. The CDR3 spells CSALAGSVTDTQYF. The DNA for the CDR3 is TGCAGTGCTTTAGCGGGGTCGGTCACAGATACGCAGTATTTT.

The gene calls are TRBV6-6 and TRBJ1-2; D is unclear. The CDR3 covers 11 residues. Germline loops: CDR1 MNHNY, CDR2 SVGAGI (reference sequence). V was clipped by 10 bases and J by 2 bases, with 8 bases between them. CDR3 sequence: CATDTNYGYTF. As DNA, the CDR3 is TGTGCCACAGACACCAACTATGGCTACACCTTC.

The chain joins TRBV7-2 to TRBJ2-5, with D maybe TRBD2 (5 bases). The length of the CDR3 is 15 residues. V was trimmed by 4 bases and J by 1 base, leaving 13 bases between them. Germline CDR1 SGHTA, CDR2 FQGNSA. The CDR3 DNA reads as TGTGCCAGCAGCTCCTTCGGTACTAGCCAAGAGACCCAGTACTTC. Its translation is CASSSFGTSQETQYF.

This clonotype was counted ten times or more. CDR3 region: CASSHGTAVYNSPLHF. DNA for the CDR3: TGTGCCAGCAGCCACGGGACTGCCGTTTATAATTCACCCCTCCACTTT. V and J are TRBV9 and TRBJ1-6; the D gene is possibly TRBD1 (5 bases). Germline V gene lookup returns CDR1 SGDLS and CDR2 YYNGEE. The CDR3 is made up of 16 amino acids. Deletions cut 4 bases from V and 4 bases from J, with 15 bases between.